One sample yielded the 26 T cell receptor beta chains listed below, sequenced in a study of Ad26.COV2.S vaccination and SARS-CoV-2 variants. Specified treatment: about 20 received Ad26.COV2.S at low or high dose, single or two shots; a few received placebo; per-sample allocation not given. Samples came from day 63 after the first vaccine or placebo injection. Sequencing used immunoSEQ multiplex PCR; TCRdb keeps in-frame clones, though not all of them. The sample gives around 450,000 clones, around 90% of which show up once; more than 10% is in the top ten. The input for sequencing was peripheral blood, taken in a trial of Ad26.COV2.S vaccine versus placebo. The receptors here all came from a person between 18 and 65 years old who received the Ad26.COV2.S COVID-19 vaccine or a placebo.

This chain joins TRBV5-6 and TRBJ2-7, with 7 bases fitting TRBD1. The CDR3 extends over 12 amino acids. The germline CDR1 and CDR2 sequences are SGHDT and YYEEEE. The J segment lost 6 bases and the V segment lost 2 bases, leaving 2 bases of the junction unmatched. CDR3 residues: CASSFDRVEQYF. As DNA, the CDR3 is TGTGCCAGCAGCTTCGACAGGGTCGAGCAGTACTTC.

CDR3 bases: TGTGCCAGCAGTTATTTGACTAGCGCCACCTACAATGAGCAGTTCTTC. Translating gives CASSYLTSATYNEQFF. J is TRBJ2-1 and V is TRBV6-5; 8 nucleotides agree with TRBD2. Unmatched junction bases numbered 6, after V lost 3 bases and J lost 2 bases. The CDR3 is 16 residues long. The V gene's germline CDR1 is MNHEY and CDR2 SVGAGI.

The chain uses TRBV9 and TRBJ2-2; D remains unclear. In germline, CDR1 is SGDLS, CDR2 YYNGEE. There are 13 residues in the CDR3. The V end was cut by 6 bases, the J end by 1 base, with 7 bases between. The CDR3 DNA is TGTGCCAGCACGAAGGGGAACACCGGGGAGCTGTTTTTT. Translated: CASTKGNTGELFF.

This chain links TRBV6-5 with TRBJ2-7; D may be TRBD1 (6 bases). This CDR3 comprises 13 residues. Germline-derived CDR1 and CDR2 are MNHEY and SVGAGI. Between the trimmed V and J ends, which lost 6 bases and 4 bases, there was a span of 13 bases. CDR3 sequence: CASSYRRGYEQYF. In nucleotides, the CDR3 is TGTGCCAGCAGCTACCGCAGGGGATACGAGCAGTACTTC.

The chain uses TRBV6-2 or TRBV6-3 and TRBJ2-1; 8 bases are shared with TRBD2. The V gene's germline CDR1 is MNHEY and CDR2 SVGEGT. This CDR3 has 14 amino acids. J was trimmed by 7 bases and V by 5 bases; bases with no gene match: 7. DNA of the CDR3: TGTGCCAGCAGTGAGGGACTAGGGGAGAATGAGCAGTTCTTC. This sequence encodes CASSEGLGENEQFF.

The chain employs TRBV10-3 and TRBJ1-1, with D tentatively TRBD1 (6 bases). Germline V gene data show CDR1 as ENHRY and CDR2 as SYGVKD. The germline V and J ends were trimmed by 2 bases and 4 bases, with 17 bases remaining between them. The CDR3 runs to 16 residues. CDR3 sequence: CAISEGKQKGGTEAFF. DNA for the CDR3: TGTGCCATCAGTGAGGGGAAGCAAAAAGGGGGCACTGAAGCTTTCTTT.

The V and J genes are TRBV3-1 (or the pseudogene TRBV3-2) and TRBJ1-2; D may be TRBD1 (6 bases). The V gene's germline CDR1 is LGHDT and CDR2 YNNKEL (reference sequence). The CDR3 runs 14 residues. Trimming shortened V by 1 base and J by 2 bases, and 8 bases separated the two germline ends. CDR3 nucleotide sequence: TGTGCCAGCAGCCAAGGGACAGAGAACTATGGCTACACCTTC. It translates to CASSQGTENYGYTF.

The CDR3 sequence: CASSPGLAGEANYNEQFF. The DNA for the CDR3 is TGTGCCAGCTCGCCGGGACTAGCGGGAGAGGCTAACTACAATGAGCAGTTCTTC. This chain connects TRBV18 to TRBJ2-1, with 14 bases identical to TRBD2. The CDR3 has 18 residues. Germline V gene sequence: CDR1 KGHSH, CDR2 LQKENI. After removal of 6 bases from V and 3 bases from J, the junction contained 10 bases not matched to a gene.

The chain employs TRBV19 and TRBJ1-3; 11 bases are a match to TRBD1. V lost 6 bases, J lost 4 bases, and 8 bases stayed unmatched. CDR1 LNHDA and CDR2 SQIVND come from the germline V gene (reference sequence). The CDR3 is 16 residues long. The CDR3 spells CASRRGQGAQGNTIYF. The CDR3 DNA is TGTGCCAGTAGACGCGGACAGGGGGCGCAAGGAAACACCATATATTTT.

In nucleotides, the CDR3 is TGCGCCAGCAGGTATTCGAGACAGGGAACCTACGAGCAGTACTTC. This sequence encodes CASRYSRQGTYEQYF. This chain links TRBV10-1 with TRBJ2-7; TRBD1 agrees at 7 bases. J gave up 2 bases and V 6 bases, and 10 bases lay outside the gene matches. This CDR3 region has 15 residues. The germline V gene encodes CDR1 WNHNN and CDR2 SYGVQD (reference sequence).

The V call is TRBV7-2, the J call TRBJ2-1; D perhaps matches TRBD2 (6 bases). Trimming stripped 5 bases from V and 4 bases from J, with 18 bases between. Germline V gene lookup returns CDR1 SGHTA and CDR2 FQGNSA. The CDR3 has 16 residues. CDR3 nucleotides: TGTGCCAGCAGCACCCATCGACTAGAAGCATACAATGAGCAGTTCTTC. Its translation: CASSTHRLEAYNEQFF.

This clone was counted between two and nine times. CDR3 DNA sequence: TGCGCCAGCAGCCAAGGTCCTGAGGGTAGGGCTTTCTTT. Protein product: CASSQGPEGRAFF. The chain links TRBV4-3 to TRBJ1-1; D unresolved. Trimming cost V 1 base and J 11 bases, with 14 bases left between them. CDR1 is LGHNA, CDR2 YSLEER, per germline. The CDR3 covers 13 residues.

This clone was detected once. This chain joins TRBV28 and TRBJ2-7; D may be TRBD2 (6 bases). CDR1 MDHEN and CDR2 SYDVKM come from the germline V gene. The CDR3 extends over 15 amino acids. V lost 3 bases, J lost 0 bases, and 12 bases lay in between. CDR3 coding DNA: TGTGCCAGCAGTTTCGCTGTTAGCGGCTCCTACGAGCAGTACTTC. Its translation: CASSFAVSGSYEQYF. The variable domain in full, completed from reference TRBV28 and TRBJ2-7, reads DVKVTQSSRYLVKRTGEKVFLECVQDMDHENMFWYRQDPGLGLRLIYFSYDVKMKEKGDIPEGYSVSREKKERFSLILESASTNQTSMYLCASSFAVSGSYEQYFGPGTRLTVT.

The rearrangement joins TRBV20-1 to TRBJ2-1; no firm D call. This CDR3 is 14 amino acids long. Germline CDR1 is DFQATT and CDR2 is SNEGSKA (reference sequence). V was cut by 3 bases and J by 0 bases, with 9 bases left in between. In DNA, the CDR3 is TGCAGTGCTAGTCATGGGGACTCCTACAATGAGCAGTTCTTC. Translation: CSASHGDSYNEQFF.

The chain links TRBV18 to TRBJ1-2, with 7 bases lining up with TRBD1. CDR3 length: 16 amino acids. V dropped 0 bases and J dropped 4; count of bases not matched to a gene: 8. Germline V gene sequence: CDR1 KGHSH, CDR2 LQKENI. Here the CDR3 reads CASSPPGQASVYGYTF. Written as DNA, the CDR3 is TGTGCCAGCTCACCACCTGGACAGGCTTCGGTCTATGGCTACACCTTC.

The chain employs TRBV7-9 and TRBJ2-7; 10 bases line up with TRBD1. This CDR3 is 16 amino acids long. Germline CDR1 SEHNR, CDR2 FQNEAQ (reference sequence). Unmatched junction bases numbered 5, after V lost 1 base and J lost 2 bases. The CDR3 nucleotides read TGTGCCAGCAGCTTAGTGGGGGGACAGGGGACCTACGAGCAGTACTTC. This codes for CASSLVGGQGTYEQYF.

This sequence joins TRBV7-2 and TRBJ2-7; 7 bases fit TRBD1. V lost 5 bases to trimming and J lost 5 bases; unmatched junction nucleotides: 12. Germline CDR1 reads SGHTA; CDR2 reads FQGNSA. CDR3 length: 15 amino acids. The CDR3 DNA sequence: TGTGCCAGCAGCCACGGTACAGGGGTCACGGACGAGCAGTACTTC. Protein: CASSHGTGVTDEQYF.

The rearrangement uses TRBV6-5 and TRBJ2-7; 9 nucleotides match TRBD2. Germline-derived CDR1 and CDR2 are MNHEY and SVGAGI. V dropped 5 bases and J dropped 3; count of bases not matched to a gene: 5. The CDR3 is 14 residues long. Here the CDR3 DNA reads TGTGCCAGCAGTCGGACTAGCGCGAACTACGAGCAGTACTTC. The encoded protein is CASSRTSANYEQYF.

This chain joins TRBV4-3 and TRBJ2-2, with TRBD1 identical over 9 bases. Germline V gene lookup returns CDR1 LGHNA and CDR2 YSLEER. J lost 4 bases, V lost 0 bases, and 15 bases had no gene match. This CDR3 is 20 amino acids long. Here the CDR3 DNA reads TGCGCCAGCAGCCAAGATTTAAGGGATTTGTACAGGGGGCCCACCGGGGAGCTGTTTTTT. It specifies CASSQDLRDLYRGPTGELFF.

The V gene is TRBV6-6, the J gene TRBJ2-7; no clear D. Deletions cut 7 bases from V and 3 bases from J, with 13 bases between. The CDR3 covers 13 residues. Germline values: CDR1 MNHNY, CDR2 SVGAGI (reference sequence). The CDR3 spells CASTPGRNYEQYF. For the CDR3, the DNA is TGTGCCAGCACTCCCGGACGGAACTACGAGCAGTACTTC.

The V gene is TRBV4-1, the J gene TRBJ2-1; D possibly matches TRBD1 or TRBD2 (5 bases each). Germline V gene data show CDR1 as MGHRA and CDR2 as YSYEKL. This CDR3 is 15 amino acids long. With 1 base removed from V and 9 bases from J, the gap between germline ends came to 16 bases. The CDR3 sequence is CASSQVLGDYVEQFF. The CDR3 region has the DNA TGCGCCAGCAGCCAAGTCTTGGGGGATTATGTTGAGCAGTTCTTC.

The count of this clone is one. The chain joins TRBV6-2 or TRBV6-3 to TRBJ2-7; D remains unclear. The CDR3 extends over 12 amino acids. Trimming took off 5 bases at V and 2 bases at J, with 7 bases between the two ends. CDR1 and CDR2 (germline): MNHEY, SVGEGT. The CDR3 is CASSRNPYEQYF. The DNA for the CDR3 is TGTGCCAGCAGTCGGAACCCCTACGAGCAGTACTTC.

V is TRBV4-1 and J is TRBJ2-7, with 16 bases that match TRBD2. The CDR3 is made up of 16 amino acids. Looked up from germline, CDR1 is MGHRA and CDR2 is YSYEKL. The V and J ends lost 4 bases and 4 bases, in that order; junction bases with no gene match: 4. For the CDR3, the DNA is TGCGCCAGCAGCCCGGGACTAGCGGGAGGGCGGTACGAGCAGTACTTC. This sequence encodes CASSPGLAGGRYEQYF.

This sequence joins TRBV12-5 and TRBJ1-4; unclear D gene. Germline CDR1 reads LGHNT; CDR2 reads FRNRAP. This CDR3 is built from 14 residues. Trimming took 1 base from V and 3 from J, leaving 6 bases between them. The CDR3 region has the DNA TGTGCTAGTGGTTTGGGGGGATCTAATGAAAAACTGTTTTTT. Its protein is CASGLGGSNEKLFF.

V usage is TRBV24-1 and J usage is TRBJ2-5, with D unresolved. The CDR3 covers 13 residues. Between the trimmed V and J ends, which lost 2 bases and 5 bases, there was a span of 8 bases. Germline CDR1 KGHDR, CDR2 SFDVKD. The CDR3 nucleotides are TGTGCCACCAGTGATTCCCGACTCGAGACCCAGTACTTC. Translating gives CATSDSRLETQYF.

The V and J genes are TRBV12-3 or TRBV12-4 and TRBJ2-5; D remains ambiguous. The CDR3 contains 13 residues. V shed 3 bases and J shed 1 base, with 6 bases lying between them. The chain's CDR3 is CASSFRSQETQYF. The CDR3 bases are TGTGCCAGCAGTTTTCGTAGCCAAGAGACCCAGTACTTC.